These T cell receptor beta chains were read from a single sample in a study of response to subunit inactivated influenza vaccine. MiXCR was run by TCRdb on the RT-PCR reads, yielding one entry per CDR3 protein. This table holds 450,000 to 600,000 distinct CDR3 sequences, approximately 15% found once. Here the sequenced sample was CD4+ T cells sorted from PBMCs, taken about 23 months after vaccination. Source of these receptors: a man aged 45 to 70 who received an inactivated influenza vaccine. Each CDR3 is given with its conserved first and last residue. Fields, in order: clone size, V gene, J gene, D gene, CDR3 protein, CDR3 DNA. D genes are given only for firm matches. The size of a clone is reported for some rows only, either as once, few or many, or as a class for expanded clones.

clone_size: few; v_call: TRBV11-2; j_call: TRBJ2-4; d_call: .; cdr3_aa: CASSPTAPLAKNIQYF; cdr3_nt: TGTGCCAGCAGCCCAACAGCGCCGTTAGCCAAAAACATTCAGTACTTC
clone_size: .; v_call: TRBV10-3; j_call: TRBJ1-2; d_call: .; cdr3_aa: CAISPQGGAYGYTF; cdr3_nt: TGTGCCATCAGCCCACAGGGTGGGGCCTATGGCTACACCTTC
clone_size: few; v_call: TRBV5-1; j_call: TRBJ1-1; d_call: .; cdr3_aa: CASSAFGNTEAFF; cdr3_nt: TGCGCCAGCAGCGCATTTGGGAACACTGAAGCTTTCTTT
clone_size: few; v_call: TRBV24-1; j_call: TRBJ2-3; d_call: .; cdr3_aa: CATSAFGKTGLDTQYF; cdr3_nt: TGTGCCACCAGTGCGTTCGGAAAGACAGGCCTCGACACGCAGTATTTT
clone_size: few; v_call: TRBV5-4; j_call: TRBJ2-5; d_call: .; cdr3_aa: CASSLFAGQETQYF; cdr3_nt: TGTGCCAGCAGCTTGTTTGCAGGTCAAGAGACCCAGTACTTC
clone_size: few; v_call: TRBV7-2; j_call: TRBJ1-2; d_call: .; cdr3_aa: CASSLNYVGFYTF; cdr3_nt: TGTGCCAGCAGCTTAAATTATGTGGGTTTCTACACCTTC
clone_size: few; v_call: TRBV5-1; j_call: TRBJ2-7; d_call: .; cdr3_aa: CASSLDVRSTYEQYF; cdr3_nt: TGCGCCAGCAGCTTAGACGTCCGTTCTACCTACGAGCAGTACTTC
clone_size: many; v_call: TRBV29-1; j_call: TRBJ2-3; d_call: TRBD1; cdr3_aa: CSGTGTVDTQYF; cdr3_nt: TGCAGCGGAACCGGGACAGTAGATACGCAGTATTTT
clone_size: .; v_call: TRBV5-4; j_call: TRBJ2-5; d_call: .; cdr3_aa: CASSLKQETQYF; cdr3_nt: TGTGCCAGCAGCCTAAAACAAGAGACCCAGTACTTC
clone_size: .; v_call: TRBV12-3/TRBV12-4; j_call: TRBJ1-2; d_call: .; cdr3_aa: CASTQGINYGYTF; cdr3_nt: TGTGCCAGCACCCAAGGGATTAACTATGGCTACACCTTC
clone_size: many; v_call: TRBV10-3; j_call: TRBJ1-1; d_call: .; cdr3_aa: CAISGSPGDTEAFF; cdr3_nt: TGTGCCATCAGTGGATCGCCCGGGGACACTGAAGCTTTCTTT
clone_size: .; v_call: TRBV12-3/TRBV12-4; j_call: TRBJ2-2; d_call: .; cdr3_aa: CASSSQSTGELFF; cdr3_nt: TGTGCCAGCAGTTCGCAGAGCACCGGGGAGCTGTTTTTT
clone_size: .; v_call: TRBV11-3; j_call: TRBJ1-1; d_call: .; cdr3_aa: CASSFPDGLNTEAFF; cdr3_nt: TGTGCCAGCAGCTTCCCCGACGGATTGAACACTGAAGCTTTCTTT
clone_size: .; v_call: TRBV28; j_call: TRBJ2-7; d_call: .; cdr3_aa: CASSLSGTGVYEQYF; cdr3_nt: TGTGCCAGCAGTTTATCGGGTACAGGTGTCTACGAGCAGTACTTC
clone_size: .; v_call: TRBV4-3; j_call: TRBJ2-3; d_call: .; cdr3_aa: CASSQDSWYRETDTQYF; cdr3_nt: TGCGCCAGCAGCCAAGATAGTTGGTACCGCGAAACAGATACGCAGTATTTT
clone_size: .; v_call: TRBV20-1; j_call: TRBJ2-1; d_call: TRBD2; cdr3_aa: CSARSRLAGGNEQFF; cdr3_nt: TGCAGTGCTAGATCCCGTCTAGCGGGGGGCAATGAGCAGTTCTTC
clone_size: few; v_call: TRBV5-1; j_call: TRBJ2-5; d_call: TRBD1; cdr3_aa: CASKRGTAQETQYF; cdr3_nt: TGCGCCAGCAAAAGAGGGACAGCACAAGAGACCCAGTACTTC
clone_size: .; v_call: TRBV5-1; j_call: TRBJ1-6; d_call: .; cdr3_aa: CASSLARDNSPLHF; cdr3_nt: TGCGCCAGCAGCTTGGCCAGGGATAATTCACCCCTCCACTTT
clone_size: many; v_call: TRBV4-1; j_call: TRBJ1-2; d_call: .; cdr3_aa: CASSQVSGGYTF; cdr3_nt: TGCGCCAGCAGCCAAGTTTCCGGCGGCTACACCTTC
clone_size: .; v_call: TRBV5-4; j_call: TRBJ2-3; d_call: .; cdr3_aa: CASSLAGGGGVDTQYF; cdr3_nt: TGTGCCAGCAGCTTGGCCGGTGGAGGGGGAGTAGATACGCAGTATTTT
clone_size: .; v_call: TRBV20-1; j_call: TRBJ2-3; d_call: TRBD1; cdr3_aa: CSASWGQGTDTQYF; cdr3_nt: TGCAGTGCTAGTTGGGGACAGGGGACAGATACGCAGTATTTT
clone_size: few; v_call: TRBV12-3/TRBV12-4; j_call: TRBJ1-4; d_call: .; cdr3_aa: CASSLNSRNEKLFF; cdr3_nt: TGTGCCAGCAGTTTGAACAGCCGCAATGAAAAACTGTTTTTT
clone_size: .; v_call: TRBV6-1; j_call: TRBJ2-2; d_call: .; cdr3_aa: CASSEFPYTGELFF; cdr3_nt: TGTGCCAGCAGTGAATTCCCGTACACCGGGGAGCTGTTTTTT
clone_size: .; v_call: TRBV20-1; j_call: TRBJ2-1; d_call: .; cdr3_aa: CSARDPVGTHSYNEQFF; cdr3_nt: TGCAGTGCTAGAGACCCGGTCGGGACTCACTCCTACAATGAGCAGTTCTTC
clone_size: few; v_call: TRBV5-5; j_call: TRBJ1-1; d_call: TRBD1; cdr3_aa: CASSLVKGAAVANTEAFF; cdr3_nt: TGTGCCAGCAGCTTGGTTAAGGGGGCGGCGGTGGCCAACACTGAAGCTTTCTTT
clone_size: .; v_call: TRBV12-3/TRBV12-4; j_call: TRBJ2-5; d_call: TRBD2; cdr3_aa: CASSLGVAGGKTQETQYF; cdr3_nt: TGTGCCAGCAGTCTCGGAGTAGCGGGGGGAAAAACCCAAGAGACCCAGTACTTC
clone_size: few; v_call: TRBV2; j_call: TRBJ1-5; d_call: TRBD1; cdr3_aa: CASSVQGAGQPQHF; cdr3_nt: TGTGCCAGCAGCGTACAGGGGGCTGGGCAGCCCCAGCATTTT
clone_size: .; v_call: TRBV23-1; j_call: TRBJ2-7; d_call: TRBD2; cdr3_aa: CASSQSGIGTSGSYEQYF; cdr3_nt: TGCGCCAGCAGTCAATCCGGTATTGGCACTAGCGGCTCCTACGAGCAGTACTTC
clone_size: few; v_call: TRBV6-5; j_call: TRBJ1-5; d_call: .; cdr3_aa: CASSYSRNSNQPQHF; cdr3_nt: TGTGCCAGCAGTTACTCGAGGAATAGCAATCAGCCCCAGCATTTT
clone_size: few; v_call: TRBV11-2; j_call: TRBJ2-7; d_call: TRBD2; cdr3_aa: CASRTWGGSSYEQYF; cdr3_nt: TGTGCCAGCAGGACCTGGGGCGGGAGCTCCTACGAGCAGTACTTC
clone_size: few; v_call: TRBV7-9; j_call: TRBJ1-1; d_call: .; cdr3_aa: CASTPMNTEAFF; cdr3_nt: TGTGCCAGCACCCCGATGAACACTGAAGCTTTCTTT
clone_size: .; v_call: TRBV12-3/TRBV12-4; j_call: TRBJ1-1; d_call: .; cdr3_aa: CASSSSRLGYHEAFF; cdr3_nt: TGTGCCAGCAGTTCTTCCCGGTTAGGATATCATGAAGCTTTCTTT
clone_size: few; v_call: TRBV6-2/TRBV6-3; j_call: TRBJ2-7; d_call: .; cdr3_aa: CASSRGTPSSYEQYF; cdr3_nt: TGTGCCAGCAGCCGCGGGACACCAAGCTCCTACGAGCAGTACTTC
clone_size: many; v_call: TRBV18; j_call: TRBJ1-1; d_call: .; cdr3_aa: CASSPASNEAFF; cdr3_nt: TGTGCCAGCTCACCAGCGAGCAACGAAGCTTTCTTT
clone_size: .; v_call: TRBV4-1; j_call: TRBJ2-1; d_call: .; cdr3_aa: CASSQRATGEYNEQFF; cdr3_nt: TGCGCCAGCAGCCAAAGGGCCACTGGAGAATACAATGAGCAGTTCTTC
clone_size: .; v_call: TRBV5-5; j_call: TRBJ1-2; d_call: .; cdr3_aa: CASSFGTANNYGYTF; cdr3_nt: TGTGCCAGCAGCTTCGGGACTGCCAATAACTATGGCTACACCTTC
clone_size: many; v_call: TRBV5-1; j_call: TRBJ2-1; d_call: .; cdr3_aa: CASSPDGGSNEQFF; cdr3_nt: TGCGCCAGCAGCCCTGACGGGGGCTCCAATGAGCAGTTCTTC
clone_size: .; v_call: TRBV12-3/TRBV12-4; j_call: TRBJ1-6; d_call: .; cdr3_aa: CASSFEKGNSPLHF; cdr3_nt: TGTGCCAGCAGTTTTGAAAAGGGAAATTCACCCCTCCACTTT
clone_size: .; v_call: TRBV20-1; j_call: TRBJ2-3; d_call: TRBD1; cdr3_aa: CSARPVPGQGAWSTDTQYF; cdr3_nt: TGCAGTGCTAGACCCGTCCCGGGACAGGGGGCTTGGAGCACAGATACGCAGTATTTT
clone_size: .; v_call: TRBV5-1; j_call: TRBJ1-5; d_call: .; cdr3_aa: CASSLAQGDQPQHF; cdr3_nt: TGCGCCAGCAGCTTGGCGCAAGGGGATCAGCCCCAGCATTTT
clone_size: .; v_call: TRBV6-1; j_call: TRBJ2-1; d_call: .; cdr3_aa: CASIERPAPGNEQFF; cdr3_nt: TGTGCCAGCATCGAACGACCCGCCCCCGGCAATGAGCAGTTCTTC
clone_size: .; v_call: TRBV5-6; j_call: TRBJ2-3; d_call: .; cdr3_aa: CASMGESTDTQYF; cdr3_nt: TGTGCCAGCATGGGTGAGAGCACAGATACGCAGTATTTT
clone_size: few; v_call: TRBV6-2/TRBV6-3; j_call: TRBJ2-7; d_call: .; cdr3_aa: CASSYSNLGFSYEQYF; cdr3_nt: TGTGCCAGCAGTTACTCGAATTTAGGGTTTTCCTACGAGCAGTACTTC
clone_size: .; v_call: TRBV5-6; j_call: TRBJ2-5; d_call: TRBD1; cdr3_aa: CASSWTGTGSETQYF; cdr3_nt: TGTGCCAGCAGCTGGACCGGGACAGGGTCCGAGACCCAGTACTTC
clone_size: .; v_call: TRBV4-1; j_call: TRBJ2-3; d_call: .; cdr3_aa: CASSQVGRGITDTQYF; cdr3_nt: TGCGCCAGCAGCCAAGTCGGAAGAGGGATAACAGATACGCAGTATTTT
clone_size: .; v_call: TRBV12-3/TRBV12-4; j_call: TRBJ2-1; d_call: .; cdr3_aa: CASSPFSAGRAYYNEQFF; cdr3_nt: TGTGCCAGCAGTCCGTTCTCGGCAGGGCGTGCCTATTACAATGAGCAGTTCTTC
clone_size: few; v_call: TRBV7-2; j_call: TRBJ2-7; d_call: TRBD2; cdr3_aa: CASSLSGLSGHEQYF; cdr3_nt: TGTGCCAGCAGCTTGTCGGGACTATCGGGCCACGAGCAGTACTTC
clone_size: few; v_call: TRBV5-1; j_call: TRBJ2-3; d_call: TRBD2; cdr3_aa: CASSTGTAAGGSTDTQYF; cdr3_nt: TGCGCCAGCAGCACCGGAACCGCAGCGGGGGGAAGCACAGATACGCAGTATTTT
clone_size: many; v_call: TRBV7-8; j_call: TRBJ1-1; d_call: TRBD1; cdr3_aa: CASSTRTGGITEAFF; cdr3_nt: TGTGCCAGCAGCACCCGGACAGGGGGAATCACTGAAGCTTTCTTT
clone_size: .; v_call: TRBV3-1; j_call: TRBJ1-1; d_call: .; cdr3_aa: CASSQGNRNEAFF; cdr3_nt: TGTGCCAGCAGCCAAGGGAACCGGAATGAAGCTTTCTTT
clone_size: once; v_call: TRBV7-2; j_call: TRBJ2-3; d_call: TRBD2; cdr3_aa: CASSSHTSGGERDTQYF; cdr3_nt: TGTGCCAGCAGCTCCCACACTAGCGGGGGGGAGAGAGATACGCAGTATTTT
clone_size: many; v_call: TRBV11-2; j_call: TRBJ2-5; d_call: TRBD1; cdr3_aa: CASSLRDSKETQYF; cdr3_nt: TGTGCCAGCAGCTTACGGGACAGTAAAGAGACCCAGTACTTC
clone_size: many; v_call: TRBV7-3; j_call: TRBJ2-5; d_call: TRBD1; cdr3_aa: CASSFGNRGAGETQYF; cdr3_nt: TGTGCCAGCAGCTTTGGCAACAGGGGTGCGGGAGAGACCCAGTACTTC
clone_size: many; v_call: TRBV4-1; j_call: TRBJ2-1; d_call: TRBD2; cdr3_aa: CASSQDREVSYNEQFF; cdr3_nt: TGCGCCAGCAGCCAAGACCGGGAGGTTTCCTACAATGAGCAGTTCTTC
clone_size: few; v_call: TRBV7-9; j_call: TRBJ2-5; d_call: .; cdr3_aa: CASSPHGETQYF; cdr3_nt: TGTGCCAGCAGCCCCCACGGGGAGACCCAGTACTTC
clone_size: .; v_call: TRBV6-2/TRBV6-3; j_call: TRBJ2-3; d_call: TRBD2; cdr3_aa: CASSYRGRGPDTQYF; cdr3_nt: TGTGCCAGCAGTTATCGCGGGAGAGGGCCAGATACGCAGTATTTT
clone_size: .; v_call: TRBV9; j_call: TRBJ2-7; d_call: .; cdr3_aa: CASSVGTVSYEQYF; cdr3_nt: TGTGCCAGCAGCGTAGGGACTGTTTCCTACGAGCAGTACTTC
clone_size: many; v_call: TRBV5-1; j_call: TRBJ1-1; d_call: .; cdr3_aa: CASSLRESAEAFF; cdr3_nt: TGCGCCAGCAGCTTGAGGGAATCGGCTGAAGCTTTCTTT
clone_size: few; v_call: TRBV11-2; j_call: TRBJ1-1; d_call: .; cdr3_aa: CASSQGLVDTEAFF; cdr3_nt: TGTGCCAGCAGCCAAGGATTGGTGGACACTGAAGCTTTCTTT